This T cell receptor (beta chain) was recorded in a study of blood T cell repertoires in COVID-19. Study-wide background: PBMCs, B-cell-depleted T cells, or T cells were the source of the cDNA or gDNA that made up the material.

Participant ages covered about 18 to 100 years across 24 US areas. Researchers sorted participants into cohorts using their self-reported clinical history. Each recovered donor of Cohort 3 presented with two negative PCRs, clearance, or symptom resolution. This clone was seen only a few times. Repertoires were generated with immunoSEQ multiplex PCR, while TCRdb's copy carries only in-frame clones and drops some. The table records 200,000 to 250,000 clones, approximately 90% of them present only once. The source of this sequence is a woman younger than 30 who had recovered from COVID-19. Sequencing used PBMCs or T cells enriched from blood (not recorded which).

CDR3 sequence reads: CASSQTQYRTGAGNTIYF. The CDR3, as DNA: TGTGCCAGCAGCCAAACACAATATCGGACAGGGGCTGGAAACACCATATATTTT. This chain links TRBV3-1 (or the pseudogene TRBV3-2) with TRBJ1-3; 9 nucleotides agree with TRBD1. After removal of 2 bases from V and 2 bases from J, the junction contained 10 bases not matched to a gene. CDR1 and CDR2 from the germline V gene are LGHDT and YNNKEL (reference sequence). The CDR3 totals 18 residues.